Listed below are T cell receptor beta chains from one sample, sequenced in a study of cytomegalovirus exposure and HLA in healthy donors. Profiled with immunoSEQ multiplex PCR; TCRdb holds only in-frame clones, not every one. The data show 100,000 to 150,000 clones, around three quarters seen once. Sequenced material: PBMCs. The source of these receptors is a female donor in good health and CMV-seronegative. Both conserved end residues are part of each CDR3.

V gene	J gene	CDR3 protein
TRBV5-4	TRBJ1-2	CASSLAQTINYGYTF
TRBV5-6	TRBJ2-7	CASRPGQAYEQYF
TRBV5-1	TRBJ2-6	CASSRGTGSSGANVLTF
TRBV11-2	NA	CASSSRRQGTSGYSYEQYF
TRBV4-1	TRBJ2-2	CASSHSARGMAGELFF
TRBV7-9	TRBJ2-3	CASSLSLGGDTQYF
TRBV30	TRBJ1-5	CAWNRDSNQPQHF
TRBV6-6	TRBJ2-7	CASSNLWSSGSYEQYF
TRBV7-3	TRBJ2-2	CARSGVNTGELFF
TRBV9	TRBJ1-2	CASTVQDSPYGYTF
TRBV18	TRBJ2-2	CASSPQREIGELFF
TRBV18	TRBJ2-1	CASSIGQNNEQFF
TRBV5-1	TRBJ1-1	CASSWTGDDTEAFF
TRBV28	TRBJ2-1	CASRGGGRGNEQFF
TRBV6-1	TRBJ1-2	CASSETGIRGYTF
TRBV4-1	TRBJ2-6	CASSRVTSGSPGANVLTF
TRBV19	TRBJ2-1	CASSFRTSGRSYNEQFF
TRBV5-1	TRBJ1-6	CASSLEWRKDYSPLHF
TRBV7-8	TRBJ2-5	CASSLGRTTWVNF
TRBV7-3	TRBJ2-6	CASSAGGSGANVLTF
TRBV28	TRBJ2-1	CASSVTSGGNNEQFF
TRBV7-3	TRBJ1-2	CASSPGQGPHYGYTF
TRBV9	TRBJ2-1	CASSVKGGGNYNEQFF
TRBV9	TRBJ1-4	CASSVGVTGGLANEKLFF
TRBV7-2	TRBJ2-3	CASSLRRGTDTQYF
TRBV30	TRBJ2-1	CAWSSGQHHYNEQFF